The 26 T cell receptor beta chains given below trace back to one sample, sequenced in a study of pediatric ulcerative colitis. Rectal tissue came from one to two pinch biopsies taken at colonoscopy. The method was immunoSEQ multiplex PCR; TCRdb's version includes in-frame clones alone and lacks a portion of them. The sample includes 40,000 to 60,000 clones, around 79% of them seen just once. The sample consisted of gut tissue. The source is a girl between 5 and 17 years old with moderate ulcerative colitis.

This sequence joins TRBV9 and TRBJ2-2; 8 bases match TRBD1. V lost 3 bases, J lost 0 bases, and 7 bases stayed unmatched. Germline V gives CDR1 SGDLS, CDR2 YYNGEE. The CDR3 consists of 17 residues. CDR3 nucleotide sequence: TGTGCCAGCAGCGCACCAAGACAGGGGCCGAACACCGGGGAGCTGTTTTTT. Translation gives CASSAPRQGPNTGELFF.

There are a few counts of this clone. V gene TRBV27 combines with J gene TRBJ2-7; 8 bases agree with TRBD2. CDR1 and CDR2 from the germline V gene are MNHEY and SMNVEV (reference sequence). The J segment lost 4 bases and the V segment lost 7 bases, leaving 6 bases of the junction unmatched. This CDR3 region has 13 residues. This CDR3 is CASKSGSRYEQYF. The CDR3 DNA reads TGTGCCAGCAAAAGCGGGAGTCGGTACGAGCAGTACTTC.

The chain links TRBV13 to TRBJ2-5; 10 nucleotides align to TRBD2. This CDR3 is built from 16 residues. V lost 0 bases and J lost 5; bases outside the gene matches: 6. Germline V CDR1 and CDR2: PRHDT, FYEKMQ (reference sequence). CDR3 sequence reads: CASSLGQAGGPETQYF. CDR3 sequence (DNA): TGTGCCAGCAGCTTAGGCCAAGCGGGAGGGCCTGAGACCCAGTACTTC.

DNA of the CDR3: TGTGCCATCAGTGAGATGGTAAACGAGCAGTACTTC. This translates into CAISEMVNEQYF. The chain is built from TRBV10-3 and TRBJ2-7, with D uncertain. The CDR3 spans 12 residues. The ends were cut back, 2 bases at V and 5 bases at J, with 7 bases in the middle. The germline CDR1 and CDR2 sequences are ENHRY and SYGVKD.

The chain carries TRBV6-5 and TRBJ2-3, with 11 nucleotides matching TRBD2. The junction had 5 bases not matched to a gene; V was cut back by 8 bases and J by 1 base. The germline gives CDR1 MNHEY, CDR2 SVGAGI. This CDR3 region has 15 residues. The CDR3 is CASRRGLAGTDTQYF. CDR3 bases: TGTGCCAGCCGCCGGGGACTAGCGGGCACAGATACGCAGTATTTT.

V usage is TRBV18 and J usage is TRBJ1-3; D unclear. Germline lookup yields CDR1 KGHSH and CDR2 LQKENI. Trimming left V 2 bases short and J 8 bases short, with 4 bases between. This CDR3 contains 11 residues. The CDR3 DNA is TGTGCCAGCTCACCAGCGGACACCATATATTTT. This gives the protein CASSPADTIYF.

The gene calls are TRBV4-1 and TRBJ2-3; possibly TRBD2 for D (5 bases). The CDR3 contains 18 residues. V was trimmed by 2 bases and J by 0 bases, leaving 18 bases between them. Germline loops: CDR1 MGHRA, CDR2 YSYEKL. The CDR3 loop reads CASSQFSLLVPSTDTQYF. Written as DNA, the CDR3 is TGCGCCAGCAGCCAATTCTCTCTACTAGTCCCGAGCACAGATACGCAGTATTTT.

The chain is built from TRBV7-6 and TRBJ2-6; D might be TRBD1 (6 bases). In germline, CDR1 is SGHVS, CDR2 FNYEAQ. The V end lost 5 bases, the J end lost 4 bases, and 12 bases lay between the germline ends. This CDR3 comprises 15 residues. This CDR3 is CASSHRARGANVLTF. The CDR3 DNA follows: TGTGCCAGCAGCCACAGGGCGAGAGGGGCCAACGTCCTGACTTTC.

The V call is TRBV30, the J call TRBJ1-1; no clear D gene. With 8 bases removed from V and 0 bases from J, the gap between germline ends came to 19 bases. The germline V gene encodes CDR1 GTSNPN and CDR2 SVGIG (reference sequence). CDR3 size: 15 residues. The CDR3 DNA is TGTGCCGGCCACGTTTTAGGTCTCTTGAACACTGAAGCTTTCTTT. Encoded protein: CAGHVLGLLNTEAFF. Combining the CDR3 with reference TRBV30 and TRBJ1-1 gives the whole variable domain SQTIHQWPATLVQPVGSPLSLECTVEGTSNPNLYWYRQAAGRGLQLLFYSVGIGQISSEVPQNLSASRPQDRQFILSSKKLLLSDSGFYLCAGHVLGLLNTEAFFGQGTRLTVV.

V and J are TRBV30 and TRBJ1-6; D is perhaps TRBD1 (6 bases). The CDR3 contains 13 residues. Per germline, CDR1 GTSNPN and CDR2 SVGIG (reference sequence). V was clipped by 7 bases and J by 5 bases, with 12 bases between them. The CDR3, as DNA: TGTGCCTTCTCAGGGGATAATAATTCACCCCTCCACTTT. Encoded protein: CAFSGDNNSPLHF.

V usage is TRBV4-2 and J usage is TRBJ2-2, with D tentatively TRBD1 or TRBD2 (5 bases each). Looked up from germline, CDR1 is LGHNA and CDR2 is YNFKEQ. V dropped 4 bases and J dropped 6 bases, with 6 bases sitting between them. The CDR3 is 12 residues long. In DNA, the CDR3 is TGTGCCAGCAGCCGGGGGTCCGGGGAGCTGTTTTTT. This codes for CASSRGSGELFF.

The sample holds a few counts of this clone. The chain has TRBV15 and TRBJ1-2; the match to TRBD1 covers 11 bases. The trim removed 3 bases at V and 6 bases at J, leaving 3 bases unmatched. The CDR3 is 14 amino acids. Per the germline V gene, CDR1 is LNHNV and CDR2 is YYDKDF (reference sequence). CDR3 region: CATSRDRGRHGYTF. The DNA of the CDR3 is TGTGCCACCAGCAGGGACAGGGGGCGTCATGGCTACACCTTC.

This clone came up a few times. This chain connects TRBV5-6 to TRBJ1-2; D unclear. Trimming removed 5 bases at V and 4 bases at J, with 12 bases between. The germline V gene encodes CDR1 SGHDT and CDR2 YYEEEE. CDR3 length equals 13 residues. CDR3 in amino acids: CASSLMGIYGYTF. Written as DNA, the CDR3 is TGTGCCAGCAGTCTCATGGGGATCTATGGCTACACCTTC.

V gene TRBV7-2 combines with J gene TRBJ2-5; D is unresolved. The CDR3 has 14 amino acids. Germline CDR1 is SGHTA and CDR2 is FQGNSA. V was cut by 0 bases and J by 5 bases, with 10 bases left in between. The CDR3 region is CASSLAGLVETQYF. In DNA, the CDR3 is TGTGCCAGCAGCTTAGCAGGGTTAGTGGAGACCCAGTACTTC. The full variable domain, its missing parts supplied by reference TRBV7-2 and TRBJ2-5, is GAGVSQSPSNKVTEKGKDVELRCDPISGHTALYWYRQSLGQGLEFLIYFQGNSAPDKSGLPSDRFSAERTGGSVSTLTIQRTQQEDSAVYLCASSLAGLVETQYFGPGTRLLVL.

In its sample, this clone was seen a few times. V is TRBV18 and J is TRBJ1-5, with 8 bases matching TRBD1. V lost 0 bases and J lost 2; bases outside the gene matches: 3. The CDR3 totals 16 residues. Germline V CDR1 and CDR2: KGHSH, LQKENI. The CDR3 coding sequence is TGTGCCAGCTCACCACCGACAGGGGCTGGCAATCAGCCCCAGCATTTT. Amino acid sequence: CASSPPTGAGNQPQHF.

This rearrangement joins TRBV2 to TRBJ1-1; D is unclear. CDR3 length: 13 amino acids. The germline V gene encodes CDR1 SNHLY and CDR2 FYNNEI. V was cut by 6 bases and J by 1 base, with 9 bases left in between. The CDR3 loop is CASSLSRNTEAFF. CDR3 nucleotides: TGTGCCAGCAGCCTATCCAGGAACACTGAAGCTTTCTTT.

The gene calls are TRBV5-4 and TRBJ1-1; D is uncertain. From germline, CDR1 is SGHNT and CDR2 YYREEE (reference sequence). The CDR3 consists of 14 residues. The V gene lost 3 bases and the J gene lost 1 base, with 10 bases spanning the gap. In DNA form, the CDR3 reads TGTGCCAGCAGCTCATCTCGGGAGAACACTGAAGCTTTCTTT. It encodes CASSSSRENTEAFF.

This chain joins TRBV19 and TRBJ1-5; D call uncertain. Germline lookup yields CDR1 LNHDA and CDR2 SQIVND (reference sequence). The CDR3 contains 15 residues. V was pared by 1 base and J by 5 bases, with 12 bases between. For the CDR3, the DNA is TGTGCCAGTAGTATAGGGCAGTCCTCGGATCAGCCCCAGCATTTT. This codes for CASSIGQSSDQPQHF.

The chain carries TRBV5-8 and TRBJ2-5; 9 positions agree with TRBD2. V was pared by 4 bases and J by 7 bases, with 5 bases of the junction left unmatched. The germline CDR1 and CDR2 sequences are SGHTS and YDEGEE. The CDR3 length is 13 residues. Here the CDR3 reads CASSGAGGGTQYF. For the CDR3, the DNA is TGTGCCAGCAGCGGAGCGGGGGGCGGGACCCAGTACTTC.

This rearrangement joins TRBV4-1 to TRBJ1-2, with 8 bases matching TRBD1. V lost 8 bases and J lost 4; bases outside the gene matches: 12. Germline CDR1 MGHRA, CDR2 YSYEKL. CDR3 length: 15 amino acids. The CDR3 region is CASEPGTGNSYGYTF. The CDR3 DNA reads TGCGCCAGCGAACCCGGGACAGGAAATTCCTATGGCTACACCTTC.

This chain connects TRBV21-1 to TRBJ2-7; the DNA was not used to check the table's D call, TRBD2. TRBV21-1 is a documented pseudogene. The CDR3 runs to 16 residues. The CDR3 reads CASSKGWGGDSYEQYF. The CDR3 nucleotides read TGTGCCAGCAGCAAAGGATGGGGCGGGGATTCCTACGAGCAGTACTTC.

This chain joins TRBV2 and TRBJ2-7; D unresolved. The germline gives CDR1 SNHLY, CDR2 FYNNEI. The CDR3 has 11 residues. Trimming pared 6 bases from V and 3 bases from J, leaving 6 bases between. The CDR3 region has the DNA TGTGCCAGCAGGGCTCTCTACGAGCAGTACTTC. Amino acid sequence: CASRALYEQYF.

The V and J genes are TRBV15 and TRBJ1-1; 8 bases line up with TRBD1. Germline CDR1 LNHNV, CDR2 YYDKDF (reference sequence). The CDR3 runs 17 residues. V gave up 2 bases and J gave up 2 bases; unmatched junction bases: 10. The CDR3 protein is CATSRSGTGFYNTEAFF. CDR3 DNA: TGTGCCACCAGCAGATCTGGGACAGGATTCTACAACACTGAAGCTTTCTTT.

V gene TRBV5-1 combines with J gene TRBJ2-1; 11 nucleotides match TRBD2. Germline V CDR1 and CDR2: SGHRS, YFSETQ. The trim removed 4 bases at V and 2 bases at J, leaving 11 bases unmatched. There are 18 residues in the CDR3. The CDR3 loop reads CASSPDTLAGAPYNEQFF. Written as DNA, the CDR3 is TGCGCCAGCAGCCCGGACACACTAGCGGGAGCTCCCTACAATGAGCAGTTCTTC.

This chain joins TRBV18 and TRBJ1-3; D may be TRBD1 (6 bases). Germline CDR1 and CDR2: KGHSH and LQKENI. Trimming removed 3 bases at V and 1 base at J, with 10 bases between. CDR3 length: 15 residues. For the CDR3, the DNA is TGTGCCAGCTCACCCGACAGGCGATCTGGAAACACCATATATTTT. Protein product: CASSPDRRSGNTIYF.

This clone was seen more than once but under ten times. The CDR3 bases are TGCGCCAGCAGTCAATCGACCGGGGGTCTTGGTCAGCCCCAGCATTTT. Its translation: CASSQSTGGLGQPQHF. The V call is TRBV23-1, the J call TRBJ1-5; D possibly corresponds to TRBD1 (5 bases). TRBV23-1 is an ORF for which the function is uncertain. The CDR3 has 16 amino acids. The V end was cut by 0 bases, the J end by 6 bases, with 15 bases between.